The clone carrying this T cell receptor beta chain was found a few times. Its target is not known. Noted time point: pre-sensitization, week 0. Treatment reported: therapeutic diphenylcyclopropenone sensitization with weekly scalp DPC. Total RNA extraction was carried out from unfractionated whole blood. The data originate from a study of human T cells and chemical hapten exposure. Study-wide background: Patients, a majority of them female, were diagnosed with alopecia areata, totalis or universalis.

CDR3 length: 15 residues. The V end lost 0 bases, the J end lost 4 bases, and 13 bases lay between the germline ends. CDR1 and CDR2 (germline): MNHEY, SVGAGI. Broader study findings: Expanded TCRs produced significantly more large CDR3 similarity clusters than controls did.

MiXCR, run by TCRdb on the RACE reads, gives a single entry per CDR3 protein. The sample includes over 50,000 distinct CDR3 sequences, approximately 9.6% of them seen just once. The origin of this receptor is a woman in her 30s with alopecia areata. Some clones in this sample may be carry-over from other donors' samples. The rearrangement uses TRBV6-5 and TRBJ2-7; D possibly corresponds to TRBD1 (5 bases). This sample comprised whole blood, obtained in connection with sensitization to the hapten diphenylcyclopropenone (DPC). This CDR3 reads CASSYSPGRAYEQYF. In DNA form, the CDR3 reads TGTGCCAGCAGTTACTCGCCGGGCAGGGCGTACGAGCAGTACTTC.